This T cell receptor beta chain was recovered during a study of T cell repertoires in aging, cancer and after chemotherapy. TCR beta rearrangements were amplified from peripheral blood genomic DNA. Rearranged V-D-J TRB sequences were amplified with a mixed TRB-A/B primer pool. TCRdb redid the calling of the multiplex PCR reads with MiXCR, one entry per CDR3 protein. The table lists roughly 6,400 distinct CDR3 sequences, about 56% of them singletons. This clonotype has only a few counts. V was clipped by 3 bases and J by 4 bases, with 9 bases between them. This CDR3 region has 12 residues. Germline-derived CDR1 and CDR2 are SQVTM and ANQGSEA.

The source of this sequence is a human donor with a solid tumor. V usage is TRBV29-1 and J usage is TRBJ1-1, with D maybe TRBD1 (5 bases). Input material: blood. The CDR3 DNA is TGCAGCGTTGATAAGGGGATCACTGAAGCTTTCTTT. This sequence encodes CSVDKGITEAFF.